This record looks at one T cell receptor beta chain sequence and its context. What it binds is not known. This entry belongs to a study of cytomegalovirus exposure and HLA in healthy donors. Study-wide context: From about 170 million T cells, an earlier analysis saw 120 million or so unique TCR beta sequences. Overall study results and limits: Researchers counted 164 TCR beta chains as cytomegalovirus-associated. TCR beta V segments were, for the most part, productive about 87% or about 30% of the time in an earlier analysis. Researchers reported in a later analysis that common viral pathogens appeared linked to several top clusters.

The V and J ends lost 4 bases and 8 bases respectively, with 14 bases between them. CDR1 SEHNR and CDR2 FQNEAQ come from the germline V gene (reference sequence). The CDR3 extends over 13 amino acids. The study ran its PCR with 60 Vbeta and 13 Jbeta primers. Libraries were prepared by immunoSEQ multiplex PCR; TCRdb keeps only in-frame clonotypes and omits some of them. The profile shows approximately 220,000 clones, roughly 85% of them singletons. The sample was PBMCs. The J gene is TRBJ1-2, the V gene TRBV7-9; possibly TRBD1 for D (5 bases). The receptor's source is a male donor in good health and CMV-seronegative. CDR3 bases: TGTGCCAGCAGCTGGGACTCCCCGGGAGGCTACACCTTC. This translates into CASSWDSPGGYTF.